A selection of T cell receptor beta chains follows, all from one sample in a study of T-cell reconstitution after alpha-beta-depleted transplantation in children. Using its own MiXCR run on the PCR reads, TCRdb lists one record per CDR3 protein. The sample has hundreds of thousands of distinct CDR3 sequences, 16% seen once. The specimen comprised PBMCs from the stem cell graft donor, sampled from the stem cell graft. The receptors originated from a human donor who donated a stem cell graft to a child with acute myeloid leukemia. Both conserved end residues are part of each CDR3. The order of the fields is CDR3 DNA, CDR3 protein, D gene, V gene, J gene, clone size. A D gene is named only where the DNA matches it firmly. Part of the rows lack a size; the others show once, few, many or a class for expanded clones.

cdr3_nt: TGTGCCAGCAGTTTCGTGGGGGACAGGGGAGGCAATCAGCCCCAGCATTTT
cdr3_aa: CASSFVGDRGGNQPQHF
d_call: TRBD1
v_call: TRBV12-3/TRBV12-4
j_call: TRBJ1-5
clone_size: many

cdr3_nt: TGTGCCAGCGTGGAGGGTCCTAGCACAGATACGCAGTATTTT
cdr3_aa: CASVEGPSTDTQYF
d_call: NA
v_call: TRBV7-2
j_call: TRBJ2-3
clone_size: few

cdr3_nt: TGCAGTGCTAGAGACGGTCCCTATGTGGTGATGAACACTGAAGCTTTCTTT
cdr3_aa: CSARDGPYVVMNTEAFF
d_call: NA
v_call: TRBV20-1
j_call: TRBJ1-1
clone_size: NA

cdr3_nt: TGCAGTGCTAGTCCCGGGAACGAGCAGTACTTC
cdr3_aa: CSASPGNEQYF
d_call: NA
v_call: TRBV20-1
j_call: TRBJ2-7
clone_size: many

cdr3_nt: TGCAGTGCTAGGGGGCGGGGACCCTATCAGCCCCAGCATTTT
cdr3_aa: CSARGRGPYQPQHF
d_call: NA
v_call: TRBV20-1
j_call: TRBJ1-5
clone_size: many

cdr3_nt: TGCGCCAGCAGCCAGATAAGGGGAGGCGAGCAGTACTTC
cdr3_aa: CASSQIRGGEQYF
d_call: NA
v_call: TRBV4-3
j_call: TRBJ2-7
clone_size: few

cdr3_nt: TGTGCCAGCAGCTTAGACGGGGTGCTTAGTGGCTACACCTTC
cdr3_aa: CASSLDGVLSGYTF
d_call: NA
v_call: TRBV7-9
j_call: TRBJ1-2
clone_size: NA

cdr3_nt: TGTGCCAGCAGTCCCCGTGGGACAGCCCAAAACATTCAGTACTTC
cdr3_aa: CASSPRGTAQNIQYF
d_call: TRBD1
v_call: TRBV12-3/TRBV12-4
j_call: TRBJ2-4
clone_size: few

cdr3_nt: TGCGCCAGCAGCTTGGAAGGGGGCTACGATACGCAGTATTTT
cdr3_aa: CASSLEGGYDTQYF
d_call: TRBD1
v_call: TRBV5-1
j_call: TRBJ2-3
clone_size: NA

cdr3_nt: TGTGCCAGCAACCTACCAGGGGGAGATACGCAGTATTTT
cdr3_aa: CASNLPGGDTQYF
d_call: TRBD1
v_call: TRBV7-9
j_call: TRBJ2-3
clone_size: few

cdr3_nt: TGCAGTGCTAGGGCAGGGGTGTCCTACGAGCAGTACTTC
cdr3_aa: CSARAGVSYEQYF
d_call: NA
v_call: TRBV20-1
j_call: TRBJ2-7
clone_size: many

cdr3_nt: TGTGCAAGTCGCTCGAGGGGGAGTTGCAGGGATTCACCCCTCCACTTT
cdr3_aa: CASRSRGSCRDSPLHF
d_call: NA
v_call: TRBV12-2
j_call: TRBJ1-6
clone_size: NA

cdr3_nt: TGTGCCAGCACTCCCACCCCCTACGAGCAGTACTTC
cdr3_aa: CASTPTPYEQYF
d_call: NA
v_call: TRBV5-4
j_call: TRBJ2-7
clone_size: many

cdr3_nt: TGTGCCAGCAGCTTAGGATTCTCCGGACGGTCTTCCATCGAGGAGACCCAGTACTTC
cdr3_aa: CASSLGFSGRSSIEETQYF
d_call: NA
v_call: TRBV11-2
j_call: TRBJ2-5
clone_size: many

cdr3_nt: TGTGCCAGCAGTTCAACAGGGTTTAGCAATCAGCCCCAGCATTTT
cdr3_aa: CASSSTGFSNQPQHF
d_call: NA
v_call: TRBV6-5
j_call: TRBJ1-5
clone_size: many

cdr3_nt: TGTGCCAGCAGCTTACAGCCCCGCACAGATACGCAGTATTTT
cdr3_aa: CASSLQPRTDTQYF
d_call: NA
v_call: TRBV7-2
j_call: TRBJ2-3
clone_size: few

cdr3_nt: TGTGCCAGCAGCTTGTTAGACAGGGATAATCAGCCCCAGCATTTT
cdr3_aa: CASSLLDRDNQPQHF
d_call: TRBD1
v_call: TRBV5-6
j_call: TRBJ1-5
clone_size: NA

cdr3_nt: TGTGCCAGCAGCTACGAAACCAATGAGCAGTTCTTC
cdr3_aa: CASSYETNEQFF
d_call: NA
v_call: TRBV7-2
j_call: TRBJ2-1
clone_size: many